In this sample, the clone carrying this T cell receptor beta chain turned up a few times. This specimen comes from a study of blood T cell repertoires in COVID-19. Turning to the study itself: T cells, B-cell-depleted T cells, or PBMCs supplied cDNA or gDNA.

Original data processing: Estimation of nucleated cell counts relied on the amplification of reference gene primers. Clones were sequenced by immunoSEQ multiplex PCR, and TCRdb holds only the in-frame ones, with some missing. The V and J calls and clone size are taken from that table; D and trimming were inferred from the DNA. The data show approximately 300,000 clones, about 82% seen once. This sequence was found in a woman aged 45-65 years with acute or convalescent COVID-19. Sequencing was done on a sample of peripheral blood.

The CDR3 loop is CASSAGTGDEKLFF. CDR3 bases: TGTGCCAGCAGCGCCGGGACAGGGGATGAAAAACTGTTTTTT. The genes are TRBV5-4 and TRBJ1-4; 10 bases match TRBD1. CDR1 is SGHNT and CDR2 is YYREEE in the germline V gene (reference sequence). The J segment lost 6 bases and the V segment lost 4 bases, leaving 3 bases of the junction unmatched. This CDR3 spans 14 amino acids.